This T cell receptor beta chain was profiled in a study of CD8+CD57+ T cells in acquired aplastic anemia. Study information: Recorded DNA amounts for sorted CD4+ and CD8+ cells had an average of approximately 2.9 ug. General study findings and limits: Some 29 CD8+ CDR3 sequences were shared between patients and controls. Patients versus controls showed no significant CD8+ Simpson's diversity difference.

Genomic DNA templated the TCR beta VDJ and CDR3 profiling. TCRdb processed the reads anew with MiXCR; each CDR3 protein has one entry. The sample consists of 89,000 or so distinct CDR3 sequences, roughly two thirds of them appearing once. Patients who underwent sequencing had shown CD8+CD57+ cell expansion by flow cytometry. Each patient carried a diagnosis of severe acquired aplastic anemia. Germline V gene data show CDR1 as ENHRY and CDR2 as SYGVKD. The CDR3 has 12 amino acids. Trimming cost V 6 bases and J 6 bases, with 9 bases left between them. With regard to this clonotype: Its antigen is as yet unknown.

The TCR comes from a human donor with aplastic anemia. The genes are TRBV10-3 and TRBJ1-5, with no clear D. Input material: sorted CD4+, CD8+, or CD8+CD57+ T cells (not recorded which) from PBMCs. The CDR3 bases are TGTGCCATCAGGACCCTGGGTCAGCCCCAGCATTTT. It translates to CAIRTLGQPQHF.